This T cell receptor beta chain was recorded in a study of human T cells and chemical hapten exposure. Across the study: Largely, small differences in pooled library volume made per-sample TCR yields vary.

Whole-study results and caveats: TCRs above 1 in 1000 frequency stayed constant with DPC sensitization.

Time point meaning: healthy volunteer bleed at 2 weeks. Unfractionated whole blood was the source from which total RNA was extracted. This clonotype was found many times. Its specificity is unknown. The library labeled individual cDNA molecules by adding unique molecular identifiers to them. TCRdb recomputed calls from the RACE reads with MiXCR, one row per CDR3 protein. The data show roughly 49,000 distinct CDR3 sequences, approximately 4.7% seen once. V shed 5 bases and J 6 bases; nucleotides not matched to a gene: 3. This CDR3 spans 12 amino acids. Germline-derived CDR1 and CDR2 are MNHEY and SVGAGI.

Input material: whole blood. The V gene is TRBV6-5, the J gene TRBJ2-7, with 8 bases that match TRBD1. The sequence came from a female donor in good health. Some clones in this sample may be carry-over from other donors' samples. The CDR3 DNA is TGTGCCAGCAGTGGACAGGGCCTCGAGCAGTACTTC. Amino acids: CASSGQGLEQYF.